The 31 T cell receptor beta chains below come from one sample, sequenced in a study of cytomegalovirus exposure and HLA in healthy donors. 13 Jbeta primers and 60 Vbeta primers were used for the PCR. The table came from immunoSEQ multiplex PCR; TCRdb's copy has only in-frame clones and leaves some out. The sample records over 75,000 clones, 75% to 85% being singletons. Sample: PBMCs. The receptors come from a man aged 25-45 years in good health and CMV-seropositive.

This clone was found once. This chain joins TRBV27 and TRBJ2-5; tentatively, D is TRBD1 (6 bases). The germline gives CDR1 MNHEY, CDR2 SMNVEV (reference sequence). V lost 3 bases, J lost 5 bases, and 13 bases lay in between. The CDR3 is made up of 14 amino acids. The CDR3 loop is CASSLHYRAETQYF. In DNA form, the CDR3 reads TGTGCCAGCAGTTTGCATTACAGGGCTGAGACCCAGTACTTC.

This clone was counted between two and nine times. This CDR3 reads CASSPSFLGADETQYF. The CDR3 coding sequence is TGTGCCAGCAGCCCTTCTTTTCTAGGGGCGGATGAGACCCAGTACTTC. This rearrangement joins TRBV2 to TRBJ2-5, with D possibly TRBD1 on 5 matching bases. The CDR3 has 16 amino acids. V lost 6 bases, J lost 5 bases, and 22 bases lay in between. CDR1 is SNHLY, CDR2 FYNNEI, per germline. The full variable domain, completed using reference TRBV2 and TRBJ2-5, is EPEVTQTPSHQVTQMGQEVILRCVPISNHLYFYWYRQILGQKVEFLVSFYNNEISEKSEIFDDQFSVERPDGSNFTLKIRSTKLEDSAMYFCASSPSFLGADETQYFGPGTRLLVL.

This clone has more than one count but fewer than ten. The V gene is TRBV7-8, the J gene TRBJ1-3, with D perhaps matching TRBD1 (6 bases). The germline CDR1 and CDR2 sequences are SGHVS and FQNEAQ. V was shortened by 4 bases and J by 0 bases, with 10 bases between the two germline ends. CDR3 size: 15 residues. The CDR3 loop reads CASSSTGSSGNTIYF. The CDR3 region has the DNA TGTGCCAGCAGCTCCACAGGGAGCTCTGGAAACACCATATATTTT.

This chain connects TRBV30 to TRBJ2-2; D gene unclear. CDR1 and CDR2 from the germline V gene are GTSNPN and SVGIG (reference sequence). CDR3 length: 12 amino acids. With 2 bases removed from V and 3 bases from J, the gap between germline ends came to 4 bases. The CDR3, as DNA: TGTGCCTGGAGTCAGGACACCGGGGAGCTGTTTTTT. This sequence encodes CAWSQDTGELFF.

This CDR3 is CASSDRGGSSDIQYF. In DNA form, the CDR3 reads TGTGCCAGCAGTGACAGGGGGGGATCTTCGGACATTCAGTACTTC. The chain links TRBV6-4 to TRBJ2-4; possible D gene TRBD2, 7 bases. V was cut by 2 bases and J by 8 bases, with 16 bases left in between. The CDR3 has 15 amino acids. Germline CDR1 MRHNA, CDR2 SNTAGT.

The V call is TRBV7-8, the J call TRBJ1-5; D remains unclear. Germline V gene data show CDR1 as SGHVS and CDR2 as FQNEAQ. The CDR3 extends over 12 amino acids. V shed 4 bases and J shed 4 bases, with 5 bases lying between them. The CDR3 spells CASSSVNQPQHF. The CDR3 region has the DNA TGTGCCAGCAGCTCCGTAAATCAGCCCCAGCATTTT. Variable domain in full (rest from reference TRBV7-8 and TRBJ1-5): GAGVSQSPRYKVAKRGQDVALRCDPISGHVSLFWYQQALGQGPEFLTYFQNEAQLDKSGLPSDRFFAERPEGSVSTLKIQRTQQEDSAVYLCASSSVNQPQHFGDGTRLSIL.

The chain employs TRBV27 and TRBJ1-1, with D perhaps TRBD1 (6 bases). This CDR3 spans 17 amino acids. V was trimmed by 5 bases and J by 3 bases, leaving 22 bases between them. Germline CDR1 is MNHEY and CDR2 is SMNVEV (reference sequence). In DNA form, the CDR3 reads TGTGCCAGCAGTCCGGATTTCGGACGGGGGGCGGACACTGAAGCTTTCTTT. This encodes CASSPDFGRGADTEAFF.

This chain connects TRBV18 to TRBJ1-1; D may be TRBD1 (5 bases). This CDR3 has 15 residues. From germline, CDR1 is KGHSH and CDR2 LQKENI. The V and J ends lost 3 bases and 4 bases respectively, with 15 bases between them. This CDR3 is CASSPGGGEGTEAFF. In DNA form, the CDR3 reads TGTGCCAGCTCACCCGGGGGAGGTGAGGGCACTGAAGCTTTCTTT.

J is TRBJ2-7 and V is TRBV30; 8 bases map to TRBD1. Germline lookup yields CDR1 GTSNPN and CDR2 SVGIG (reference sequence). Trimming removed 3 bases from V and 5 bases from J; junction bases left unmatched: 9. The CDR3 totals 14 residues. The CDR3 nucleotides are TGTGCCTGGAGCATATTATACAGGGGGAACGAGCAGTACTTC. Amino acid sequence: CAWSILYRGNEQYF. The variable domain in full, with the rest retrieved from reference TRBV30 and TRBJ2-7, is SQTIHQWPATLVQPVGSPLSLECTVEGTSNPNLYWYRQAAGRGLQLLFYSVGIGQISSEVPQNLSASRPQDRQFILSSKKLLLSDSGFYLCAWSILYRGNEQYFGPGTRLTVT.

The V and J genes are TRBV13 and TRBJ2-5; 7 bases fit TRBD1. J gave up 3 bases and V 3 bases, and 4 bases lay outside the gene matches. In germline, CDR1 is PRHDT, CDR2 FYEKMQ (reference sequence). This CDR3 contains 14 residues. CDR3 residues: CASSFPGTEETQYF. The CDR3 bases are TGTGCCAGCAGCTTTCCCGGGACAGAAGAGACCCAGTACTTC.

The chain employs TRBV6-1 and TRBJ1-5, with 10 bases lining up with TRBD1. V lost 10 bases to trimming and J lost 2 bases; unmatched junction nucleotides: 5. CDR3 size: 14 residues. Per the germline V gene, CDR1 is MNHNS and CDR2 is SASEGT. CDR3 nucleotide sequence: TGTGCCACCTCGACAGGGGGCGGCAATCAGCCCCAGCATTTT. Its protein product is CATSTGGGNQPQHF.

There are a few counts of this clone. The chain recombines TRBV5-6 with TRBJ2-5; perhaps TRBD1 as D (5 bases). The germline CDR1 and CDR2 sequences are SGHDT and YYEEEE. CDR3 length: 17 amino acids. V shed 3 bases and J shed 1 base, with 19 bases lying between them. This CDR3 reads CASSSLQMGRAQETQYF. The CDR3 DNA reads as TGTGCCAGCAGCTCGCTTCAAATGGGCAGGGCCCAAGAGACCCAGTACTTC.

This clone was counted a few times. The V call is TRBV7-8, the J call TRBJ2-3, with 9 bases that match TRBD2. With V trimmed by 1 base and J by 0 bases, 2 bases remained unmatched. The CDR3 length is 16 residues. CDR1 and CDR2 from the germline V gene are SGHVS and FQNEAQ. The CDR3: CASSLVAGGSTDTQYF. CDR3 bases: TGTGCCAGCAGCTTAGTGGCGGGAGGGAGCACAGATACGCAGTATTTT.

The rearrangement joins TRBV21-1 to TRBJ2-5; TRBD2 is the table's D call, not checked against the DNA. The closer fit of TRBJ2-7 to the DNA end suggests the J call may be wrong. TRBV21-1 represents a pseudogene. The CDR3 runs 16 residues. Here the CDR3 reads CASSPLAGVHIYEQYF. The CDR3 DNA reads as TGTGCCAGCAGCCCTTTAGCGGGAGTTCACATTTACGAGCAGTACTTC.

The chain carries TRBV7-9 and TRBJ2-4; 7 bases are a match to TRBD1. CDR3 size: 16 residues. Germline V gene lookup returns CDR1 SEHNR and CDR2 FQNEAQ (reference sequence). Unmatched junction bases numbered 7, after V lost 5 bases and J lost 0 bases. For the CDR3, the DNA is TGTGCCAGCAGCGCCCGGGACAGTCTAGCCAAAAACATTCAGTACTTC. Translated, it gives CASSARDSLAKNIQYF. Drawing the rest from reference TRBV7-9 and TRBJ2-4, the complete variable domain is DTGVSQNPRHKITKRGQNVTFRCDPISEHNRLYWYRQTLGQGPEFLTYFQNEAQLEKSRLLSDRFSAERPKGSFSTLEIQRTEQGDSAMYLCASSARDSLAKNIQYFGAGTRLSVL.

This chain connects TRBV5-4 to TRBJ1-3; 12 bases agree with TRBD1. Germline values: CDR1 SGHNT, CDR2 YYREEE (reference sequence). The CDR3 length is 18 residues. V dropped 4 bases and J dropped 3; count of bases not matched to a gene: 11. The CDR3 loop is CASSPGTGGPGGGNTIYF. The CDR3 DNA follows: TGTGCCAGCAGCCCTGGGACAGGGGGCCCTGGTGGTGGAAACACCATATATTTT.

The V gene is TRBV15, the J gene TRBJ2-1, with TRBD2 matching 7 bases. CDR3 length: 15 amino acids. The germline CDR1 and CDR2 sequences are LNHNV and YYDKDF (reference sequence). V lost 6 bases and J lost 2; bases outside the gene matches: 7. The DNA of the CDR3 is TGTGCCACCAGGATCGGGAGGTTCGCCTACAATGAGCAGTTCTTC. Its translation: CATRIGRFAYNEQFF. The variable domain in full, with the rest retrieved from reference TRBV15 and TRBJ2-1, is DAMVIQNPRYQVTQFGKPVTLSCSQTLNHNVMYWYQQKSSQAPKLLFHYYDKDFNNEADTPDNFQSRRPNTSFCFLDIRSPGLGDTAMYLCATRIGRFAYNEQFFGPGTRLTVL.

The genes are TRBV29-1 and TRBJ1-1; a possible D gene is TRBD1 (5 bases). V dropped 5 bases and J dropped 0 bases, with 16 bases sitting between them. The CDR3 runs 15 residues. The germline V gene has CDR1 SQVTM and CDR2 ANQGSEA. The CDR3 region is CSVRTWAGVNTEAFF. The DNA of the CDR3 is TGCAGCGTTCGGACATGGGCCGGAGTGAACACTGAAGCTTTCTTT.

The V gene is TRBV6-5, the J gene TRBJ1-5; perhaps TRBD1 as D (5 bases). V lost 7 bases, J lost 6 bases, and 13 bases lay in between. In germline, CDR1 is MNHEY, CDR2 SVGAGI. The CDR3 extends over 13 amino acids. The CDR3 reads CASMQGAGQPQHF. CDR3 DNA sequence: TGTGCCAGCATGCAGGGTGCAGGTCAGCCCCAGCATTTT.

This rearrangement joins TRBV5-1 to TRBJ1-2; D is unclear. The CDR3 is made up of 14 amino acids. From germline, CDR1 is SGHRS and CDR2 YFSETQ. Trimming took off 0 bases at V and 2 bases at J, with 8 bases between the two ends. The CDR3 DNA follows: TGCGCCAGCAGCTTGGTCGCAGAAAACTATGGCTACACCTTC. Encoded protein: CASSLVAENYGYTF.

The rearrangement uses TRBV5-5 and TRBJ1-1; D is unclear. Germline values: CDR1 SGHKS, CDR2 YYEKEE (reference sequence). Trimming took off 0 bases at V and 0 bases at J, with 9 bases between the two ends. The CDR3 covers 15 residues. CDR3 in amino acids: CASSLGLVMNTEAFF. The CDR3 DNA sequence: TGTGCCAGCAGCTTGGGGCTGGTGATGAACACTGAAGCTTTCTTT. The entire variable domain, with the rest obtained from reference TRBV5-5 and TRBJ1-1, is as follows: DAGVTQSPTHLIKTRGQQVTLRCSPISGHKSVSWYQQVLGQGPQFIFQYYEKEERGRGNFPDRFSARQFPNYSSELNVNALLLGDSALYLCASSLGLVMNTEAFFGQGTRLTVV.

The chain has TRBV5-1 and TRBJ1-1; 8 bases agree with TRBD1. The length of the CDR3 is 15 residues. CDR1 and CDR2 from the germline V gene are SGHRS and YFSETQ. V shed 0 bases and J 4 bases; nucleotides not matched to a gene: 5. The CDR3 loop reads CASSLGGQGRTEAFF. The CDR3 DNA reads TGCGCCAGCAGCTTGGGAGGACAGGGACGCACTGAAGCTTTCTTT.

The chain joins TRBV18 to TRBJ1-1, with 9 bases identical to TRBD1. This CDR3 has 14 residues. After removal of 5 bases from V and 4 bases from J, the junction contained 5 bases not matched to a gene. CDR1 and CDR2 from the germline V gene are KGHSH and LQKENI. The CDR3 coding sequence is TGTGCCAGCTCAATACAGGGGGCGCGCACTGAAGCTTTCTTT. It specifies CASSIQGARTEAFF.

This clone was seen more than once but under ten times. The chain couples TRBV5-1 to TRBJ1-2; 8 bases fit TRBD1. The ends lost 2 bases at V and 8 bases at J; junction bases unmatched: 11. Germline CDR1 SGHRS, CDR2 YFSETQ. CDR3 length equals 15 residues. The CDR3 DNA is TGCGCCAGCAGCTTTAATCCGGGACAGGTGTCAGGCTACACCTTC. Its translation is CASSFNPGQVSGYTF.

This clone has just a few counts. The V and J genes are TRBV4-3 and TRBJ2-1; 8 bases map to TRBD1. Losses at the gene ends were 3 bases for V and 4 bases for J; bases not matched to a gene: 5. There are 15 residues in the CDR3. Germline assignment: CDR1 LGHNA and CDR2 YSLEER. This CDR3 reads CASSHGTGVYNEQFF. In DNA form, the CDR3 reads TGCGCCAGCAGCCATGGGACAGGAGTGTACAATGAGCAGTTCTTC.

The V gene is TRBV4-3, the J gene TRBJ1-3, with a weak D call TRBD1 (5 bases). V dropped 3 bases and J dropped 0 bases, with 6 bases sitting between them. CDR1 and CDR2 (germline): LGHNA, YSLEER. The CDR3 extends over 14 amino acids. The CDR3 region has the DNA TGCGCCAGCAGCCAGGACACCTCTGGAAACACCATATATTTT. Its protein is CASSQDTSGNTIYF.

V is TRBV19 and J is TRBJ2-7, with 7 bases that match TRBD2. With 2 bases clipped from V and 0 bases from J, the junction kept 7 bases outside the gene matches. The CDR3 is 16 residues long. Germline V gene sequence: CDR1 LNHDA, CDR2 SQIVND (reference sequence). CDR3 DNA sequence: TGTGCCAGTAGTATAAGTCTAGCGGAGAACTCCTACGAGCAGTACTTC. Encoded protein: CASSISLAENSYEQYF.

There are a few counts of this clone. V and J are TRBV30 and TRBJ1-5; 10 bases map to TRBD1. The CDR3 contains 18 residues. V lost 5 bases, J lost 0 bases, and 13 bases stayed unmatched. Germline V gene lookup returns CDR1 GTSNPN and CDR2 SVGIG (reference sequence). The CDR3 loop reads CAWPFPRDRGDSNQPQHF. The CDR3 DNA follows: TGTGCCTGGCCTTTCCCCCGGGACAGGGGCGATAGCAATCAGCCCCAGCATTTT.

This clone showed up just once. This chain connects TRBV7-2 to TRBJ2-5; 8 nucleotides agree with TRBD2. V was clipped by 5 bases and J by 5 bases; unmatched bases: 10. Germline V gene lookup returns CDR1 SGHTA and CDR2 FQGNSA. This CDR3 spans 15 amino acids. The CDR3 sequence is CASSELAAGGETQYF. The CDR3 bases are TGTGCCAGCAGCGAACTAGCGGCCGGGGGGGAGACCCAGTACTTC.

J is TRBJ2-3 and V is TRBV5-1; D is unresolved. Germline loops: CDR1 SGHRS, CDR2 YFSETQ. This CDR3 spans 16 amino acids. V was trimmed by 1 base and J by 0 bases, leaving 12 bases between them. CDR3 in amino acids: CASSLMLSSSTDTQYF. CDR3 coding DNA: TGCGCCAGCAGCTTGATGTTGAGTTCTAGCACAGATACGCAGTATTTT.

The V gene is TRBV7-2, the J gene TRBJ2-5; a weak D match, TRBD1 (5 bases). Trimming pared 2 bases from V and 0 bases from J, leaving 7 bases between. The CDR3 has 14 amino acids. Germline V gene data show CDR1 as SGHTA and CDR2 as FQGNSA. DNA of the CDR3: TGTGCCAGCAGCTTACCAGGGAACCAAGAGACCCAGTACTTC. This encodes CASSLPGNQETQYF.